This T cell receptor beta chain stems from a study of PD-1 blockade in mismatch repair-deficient tumors. This CDR3 has 15 amino acids. Germline values: CDR1 LNHDA, CDR2 SQIVND (reference sequence). The V gene end was trimmed by 5 bases and the J gene end by 7 bases; junction bases not matched to a gene: 11. Measured with immunoSEQ multiplex PCR; TCRdb has only the in-frame clones, and not every one. Altogether roughly 84,000 clones are present, 81% being singletons, with the ten largest covering about 2.6%. Sequencing was performed on peripheral blood, taken 12 weeks after starting pembrolizumab. The source of this sequence is an adult with mismatch repair-deficient cancer. The rearrangement joins TRBV19 to TRBJ2-5, with 9 bases aligning to TRBD1. The CDR3 loop is CASSQAGTGSGTQYF. In nucleotides, the CDR3 is TGTGCCAGTAGTCAAGCCGGGACAGGGTCGGGGACCCAGTACTTC.